This record covers a single T cell receptor beta chain. Its antigen remains unidentified. These data are taken from a study of shared clonotypes between healthy human individuals. Study observations and caveats: Exclusively blood specimens were collected; tissue repertoires likely differ. Represented genetic and exposure-history diversity was restricted by having few donors.

Healthy adults negative for HIV, lacking recent acute infections or vaccinations, served as donors. Each PCR replicate run on unsorted PBMC took in approximately 310 ng DNA, about 30,000 T cell genomes. Clones were read by immunoSEQ multiplex PCR, and TCRdb kept only the in-frame ones, dropping some. The table lists fewer than 600,000 clones, roughly 77% of them singletons. Germline V gene lookup returns CDR1 SGDLS and CDR2 YYNGEE. With 4 bases clipped from V and 10 bases from J, the junction kept 8 bases outside the gene matches. CDR3 length: 15 amino acids. The chain couples TRBV9 to TRBJ2-1, with 13 bases that match TRBD2. This TCR came from a woman between 40 and 50 years old in good health. Some clones in this sample may be carry-over from other donors' samples. Sequenced: PBMCs. The CDR3 loop is CASSSRLAGGSEQFF. In DNA, the CDR3 is TGTGCCAGCAGCTCGCGACTAGCGGGAGGAAGCGAGCAGTTCTTC.